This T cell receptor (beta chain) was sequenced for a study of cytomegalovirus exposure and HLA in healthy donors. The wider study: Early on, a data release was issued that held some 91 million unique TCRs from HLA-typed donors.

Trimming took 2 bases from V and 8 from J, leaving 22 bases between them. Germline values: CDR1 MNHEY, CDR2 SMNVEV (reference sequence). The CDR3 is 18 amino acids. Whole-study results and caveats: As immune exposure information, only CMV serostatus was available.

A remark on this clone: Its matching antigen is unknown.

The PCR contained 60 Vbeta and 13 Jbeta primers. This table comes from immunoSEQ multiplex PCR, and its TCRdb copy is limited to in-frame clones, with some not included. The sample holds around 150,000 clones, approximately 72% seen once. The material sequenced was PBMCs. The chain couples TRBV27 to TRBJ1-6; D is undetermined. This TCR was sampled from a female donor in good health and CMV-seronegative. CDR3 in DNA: TGTGCCAGCAGTTTACTGGCAGGAAGACTAAGGGATTATTCACCCCTCCACTTT. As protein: CASSLLAGRLRDYSPLHF.